Described below is a single T cell receptor beta chain sequence and its context. This CDR3 has 13 residues. V trimming: 3 bases; J trimming: 2 bases; junction bases outside the gene matches: 3. From germline, CDR1 is GTSNPN and CDR2 SVGIG (reference sequence). This sample is part of a study of OX40 agonist ivuxolimab in advanced cancers. Using immunoSEQ multiplex PCR, the repertoire was profiled, and TCRdb retains in-frame clones only, with some absent. This table holds around 80,000 clones, more than 80% found once. The receptor was isolated from an adult with an advanced solid tumor such as melanoma, head and neck, liver or kidney cancer. The rearrangement joins TRBV30 to TRBJ1-1; TRBD1 matches at 7 bases. The sequencing used CD4+ or CD8+ T cells sorted from blood, collected in a trial of the OX40 agonist ivuxolimab. The CDR3 sequence is CAWSRQGNTEAFF. The CDR3 nucleotides are TGTGCCTGGAGCCGACAGGGAAACACTGAAGCTTTCTTT.